The rows below give T cell receptor beta chains drawn from one sample of a study of cytomegalovirus exposure and HLA in healthy donors. Clones were read by immunoSEQ multiplex PCR, and TCRdb kept only the in-frame ones, dropping some. This table has more than 200,000 clones, over 75% appearing once. Source material: PBMCs. The receptors derive from a human donor in good health. Each CDR3 is given without its conserved first and last residue. Each record gives: V gene, CDR3 protein.

>TRBV11-2
ASSWGGGTRYEQY
>TRBV29-1
SVRGSSYEQY
>TRBV28
ASSHPAGGVYEQY
>TRBV5-4
ASSPSGTGLYEQY
>TRBV4-2
ASSQDLGPYNEQF
>TRBV11-3
ASSLGGGGPDEQF
>TRBV28
ASSPPRGQYSPLH
>TRBV19
ASALGSGRGSTDTQY
>TRBV27
ASSRGNPPPQF
>TRBV6-6
ASSYSEGYQPQH
>TRBV29-1
SATTVNTEAF
>TRBV29-1
SVVAVSTGELF
>TRBV21-1
ASSKETPRLKIPFSYEQY
>TRBV5-4
ASSLGGNRGYNEQF
>TRBV7-9
ASSPSGRKLF
>TRBV7-9
ASSPDRIGVHEQY
>TRBV7-9
ASSLERTGYEQY
>TRBV28
ASSVQGSEGY
>TRBV4-2
ASSRSHSSYEQY
>TRBV28
ASTQRSSLYGYT
>TRBV28
ASSLSAGGGEKLF
>TRBV5-5
ASSLQGDSAF
>TRBV27
ASSGVADLRTQY
>TRBV10-2
ASNAGQETQY
>TRBV28
ASRGGAEADNEQF
>TRBV5-6
ASSFVSGSYEQY
>TRBV7-9
ASGRTGLAGGGSYEQY
>TRBV6-5
ASSLSGTSYEQY
>TRBV10-3
AISEYRANTEAF
>TRBV28
ASTHGGPIDTQY
>TRBV28
ASSSRTGGPDTQY
>TRBV29-1
STRSGTGDQPQH
>TRBV2
ASRETSGTPYEQY
>TRBV6-5
ASREGGLTF
>TRBV19
ASGGSGSTDTQY
>TRBV20-1
SAGRGYT
>TRBV28
ASSWGRREGSSYEQY
>TRBV28
ASSAGTAPYEQY
>TRBV11-3
ASSSYGDQETQY
>TRBV2
ASSEGRGPVGELF
>TRBV2
ASRGGGAYEQY
>TRBV25-1
ASSELRDNSPLH
>TRBV28
ASSSSSNQPQH
>TRBV19
ASSIARTPQY
>TRBV28
ASSFLGGEALYEQY